These 4 T cell receptor beta chains share one sample of origin, sequenced in a study of neoadjuvant anti-PD-1 for oral cavity cancer. Generated by immunoSEQ multiplex PCR, the TCRdb table keeps only in-frame clones and is missing some. The sample has over 30,000 clones, approximately 80% seen once; the top ten hold 3.4%. Time point reported: after neoadjuvant nivolumab, at surgical resection. The sample was PBMCs, taken after nivolumab (anti-PD-1) treatment. The receptors here all came from a person aged 35-79 years with oral cavity squamous cell carcinoma.

V is TRBV6-4 and J is TRBJ2-1; 13 bases are shared with TRBD2. V trimming: 4 bases; J trimming: 7 bases; junction bases outside the gene matches: 1. The germline V gene encodes CDR1 MRHNA and CDR2 SNTAGT. The CDR3 covers 14 residues. The CDR3 region is CASSVLAGGNEQFF. The CDR3 nucleotides read TGTGCCAGCAGTGTACTAGCGGGAGGGAATGAGCAGTTCTTC.

The genes are TRBV10-2 and TRBJ1-5, with a weak D call TRBD1 (5 bases). Germline values: CDR1 WSHSY, CDR2 SAAADI. There are 16 residues in the CDR3. With 0 bases removed from V and 2 bases from J, the gap between germline ends came to 11 bases. The CDR3 sequence: CASSESGGTGNQPQHF. The DNA for the CDR3 is TGCGCCAGCAGTGAGTCGGGAGGGACGGGCAATCAGCCCCAGCATTTT.

This clone was found once. This CDR3 reads CASSLDRGNEQYF. CDR3 coding DNA: TGTGCCAGCAGCTTGGACAGGGGGAACGAGCAGTACTTC. This chain joins TRBV5-4 and TRBJ2-7; 8 bases line up with TRBD1. V shed 0 bases and J 5 bases; nucleotides not matched to a gene: 1. Germline values: CDR1 SGHNT, CDR2 YYREEE (reference sequence). The CDR3 is made up of 13 amino acids.

This clone was observed a few times. The rearrangement links TRBV7-2 to TRBJ1-4; tentatively, D is TRBD1 (6 bases). This CDR3 is built from 14 residues. Germline lookup yields CDR1 SGHTA and CDR2 FQGNSA. V dropped 4 bases and J dropped 8 bases, with 14 bases sitting between them. This CDR3 is CASSSDRRSEKLFF. The CDR3 DNA follows: TGTGCCAGCAGCTCCGACAGGCGTTCCGAAAAACTGTTTTTT.